The 8 T cell receptor beta chains in this list originate from one sample, sequenced in a study of beta chain features in type 1 diabetes. Antigen specificity for these receptors is unknown. TCRB transcripts that were expressed got sequenced, as all of the isolated RNA had been reverse transcribed. The method was immunoSEQ multiplex PCR; TCRdb's version includes in-frame clones alone and lacks a portion of them. The sample yields hundreds of thousands of clones, 14% to 15% seen once. Study-level points and caveats: In all four CD4+ subsets, TCRB CDR3 length was significantly, moderately reduced in type 1 diabetes.

The sequenced material came from naive CD4+ T cells from blood. These receptors were taken from a man aged 18 to 29 with type 1 diabetes.

This clone appeared a few times. The gene calls are TRBV4-2 and TRBJ2-1; TRBD2 is a possible D gene (6 bases). The CDR3 has 15 amino acids. Trimming shortened V by 4 bases and J by 5 bases, and 15 bases separated the two germline ends. Germline CDR1 LGHNA, CDR2 YNFKEQ. The CDR3 sequence: CASSRSGEGDNEQFF. The CDR3 DNA is TGTGCCAGCAGCCGTTCGGGAGAAGGCGACAATGAGCAGTTCTTC.

The sample holds a few counts of this clone. The chain employs TRBV7-8 and TRBJ2-7, with D possibly matching TRBD2 (6 bases). Trimming removed 5 bases at V and 1 base at J, with 9 bases between. Germline V CDR1 and CDR2: SGHVS, FQNEAQ. The length of the CDR3 is 13 residues. CDR3 sequence reads: CASSGGESYEQYF. CDR3 sequence (DNA): TGTGCCAGCAGCGGCGGGGAATCCTACGAGCAGTACTTC.

The sample holds a few counts of this clone. The chain links TRBV4-2 to TRBJ2-1, with 12 positions matching TRBD2. Germline V gene data show CDR1 as LGHNA and CDR2 as YNFKEQ. The trim removed 4 bases at V and 5 bases at J, leaving 3 bases unmatched. The CDR3 extends over 15 amino acids. CDR3 loop: CASSRLAGVHNEQFF. The CDR3 nucleotides read TGTGCCAGCAGCCGACTAGCGGGGGTACACAATGAGCAGTTCTTC.

This clone occurred a few times. The same CDR3 arises from other DNA sequences in this sample as well. The V call is TRBV18, the J call TRBJ2-7; D gene uncertain. V gave up 1 base and J gave up 3 bases, with 7 bases separating them. The CDR3 is 13 amino acids. Germline loops: CDR1 KGHSH, CDR2 LQKENI. Here the CDR3 DNA reads TGTGCCAGCTCACCACAGGAGAGCTACGAGCAGTACTTC. Its protein is CASSPQESYEQYF.

This clone has just a few counts. The J gene is TRBJ2-7, the V gene TRBV11-3, with 7 nucleotides matching TRBD2. V lost 6 bases, J lost 1 base, and 9 bases stayed unmatched. The CDR3 runs to 15 residues. Germline values: CDR1 SGHNT, CDR2 YENEEA. The CDR3 coding sequence is TGTGCCAGCAGGACCCGGACTAGTCTTTCCTACGAGCAGTACTTC. Its protein product is CASRTRTSLSYEQYF.

This clone appeared a few times. The rearrangement links TRBV10-3 to TRBJ2-7; 9 bases are shared with TRBD1. The germline CDR1 and CDR2 sequences are ENHRY and SYGVKD. J lost 5 bases, V lost 6 bases, and 8 bases had no gene match. The CDR3 loop spans 14 amino acids. The CDR3 DNA follows: TGTGCCATCAGGCCGGGACAGGGTATAGACGAGCAGTACTTC. Encoded protein: CAIRPGQGIDEQYF.

The gene calls are TRBV5-1 and TRBJ2-1; tentatively, D is TRBD1 (5 bases). This CDR3 is built from 15 residues. Germline CDR1 SGHRS, CDR2 YFSETQ. V dropped 0 bases and J dropped 3 bases, with 10 bases sitting between them. DNA of the CDR3: TGCGCCAGCAGCTTGGCCAGGGCCCGCTACAATGAGCAGTTCTTC. It yields the protein CASSLARARYNEQFF. The full variable domain, with the rest looked up from reference TRBV5-1 and TRBJ2-1, is KAGVTQTPRYLIKTRGQQVTLSCSPISGHRSVSWYQQTPGQGLQFLFEYFSETQRNKGNFPGRFSGRQFSNSRSEMNVSTLELGDSALYLCASSLARARYNEQFFGPGTRLTVL.

This clone has just a few counts. The V call is TRBV5-1, the J call TRBJ2-5, with D perhaps TRBD2 (6 bases). CDR3 length equals 14 residues. Germline V gene sequence: CDR1 SGHRS, CDR2 YFSETQ. Deletions cut 1 base from V and 4 bases from J, with 11 bases between. CDR3 in DNA: TGCGCCAGCAGCTTGTTTTTGGGAGGAGAGACCCAGTACTTC. This codes for CASSLFLGGETQYF.